What follows describes a single TCR beta chain. Regarding treatment: around 19 received Ad26.COV2.S at low or high dose, single or two shots; about 5 received placebo; per-sample allocation not given. Collection of the samples took place on day 63 after the first injection of vaccine or placebo. This record comes from a study of Ad26.COV2.S vaccination and SARS-CoV-2 variants. CDR1 and CDR2 from the germline V gene are MNHNY and SVGAGI (reference sequence). V lost 6 bases to trimming and J lost 10 bases, with 27 bases between them. The CDR3 sequence is 16 residues long. The protocol was immunoSEQ multiplex PCR, while the TCRdb copy is restricted to in-frame clones and leaves out a portion. The table has about 370,000 clones, more than 85% seen once.

Source: peripheral blood, taken in a trial of Ad26.COV2.S vaccine versus placebo. The sequence derives from a person aged 18-60 years who received the Ad26.COV2.S COVID-19 vaccine or a placebo. The J gene is TRBJ1-1, the V gene TRBV6-6; possible D gene TRBD1, 6 bases. The CDR3 loop is CASSPSGLHKGGGAFF. The CDR3 DNA reads as TGTGCCAGCAGCCCATCCGGCCTCCATAAGGGGGGGGGAGCTTTCTTT.